The next 29 T cell receptor beta chains were all read from a single sample in a study of blood T cell repertoires in COVID-19. The table came from immunoSEQ multiplex PCR; TCRdb's copy has only in-frame clones and leaves some out. Of 150,000 to 200,000 clones listed, approximately 85% are singletons. The sequencing input was peripheral blood. The receptors stem from a man between 60 and 75 years old with active or convalescent COVID-19.

This clone was seen a single time. The rearrangement links TRBV14 to TRBJ2-6; tentatively, D is TRBD2 (5 bases). Trimming left V 2 bases short and J 0 bases short, with 11 bases between. The CDR3 contains 17 residues. Germline V CDR1 and CDR2: SGHDN, FVKESK. CDR3 nucleotide sequence: TGTGCCAGCAGCCAAAGGACTTCAAGCTCTGGGGCCAACGTCCTGACTTTC. Protein product: CASSQRTSSSGANVLTF.

This chain links TRBV14 with TRBJ1-1; 9 bases map to TRBD1. The V segment lost 4 bases and the J segment 3 bases; nucleotides outside the gene matches: 6. The CDR3 totals 15 residues. The V gene's germline CDR1 is SGHDN and CDR2 FVKESK. The CDR3 is CASSRQQGADTEAFF. CDR3 nucleotide sequence: TGTGCCAGCAGCCGCCAACAGGGGGCGGACACTGAAGCTTTCTTT.

This chain links TRBV19 with TRBJ2-3; D is possibly TRBD2 (7 bases). Trimming pared 5 bases from V and 0 bases from J, leaving 15 bases between. This CDR3 has 16 amino acids. The V gene's germline CDR1 is LNHDA and CDR2 SQIVND (reference sequence). DNA of the CDR3: TGTGCCAGTAGTCCCCGGGGGGCGGAAAGCACAGATACGCAGTATTTT. It is translated as CASSPRGAESTDTQYF. The full variable domain, in which reference TRBV19 and TRBJ2-3 provide the parts outside the CDR3, is DGGITQSPKYLFRKEGQNVTLSCEQNLNHDAMYWYRQDPGQGLRLIYYSQIVNDFQKGDIAEGYSVSREKKESFPLTVTSAQKNPTAFYLCASSPRGAESTDTQYFGPGTRLTVL.

This rearrangement joins TRBV29-1 to TRBJ2-7; TRBD1 aligns across 8 bases. CDR3 length equals 12 residues. Per germline, CDR1 SQVTM and CDR2 ANQGSEA. The junction had 6 bases not matched to a gene; V was cut back by 6 bases and J by 5 bases. In DNA, the CDR3 is TGCAGCGTCCGGACAGGGCCCCACGAGCAGTACTTC. Protein sequence: CSVRTGPHEQYF.

This clone was detected only a few times. The chain carries TRBV5-1 and TRBJ1-3, with 9 bases lining up with TRBD1. Germline V gene data show CDR1 as SGHRS and CDR2 as YFSETQ. The CDR3 consists of 14 residues. V lost 2 bases, J lost 8 bases, and 5 bases stayed unmatched. The CDR3 sequence: CASSFTGGVDTIYF. The CDR3 nucleotides are TGCGCCAGCAGCTTTACAGGGGGCGTTGACACCATATATTTT.

This clone appeared a few times. This chain uses TRBV4-1 with TRBJ2-7; 7 positions agree with TRBD1. J was trimmed by 2 bases and V by 1 base; bases with no gene match: 5. CDR3 size: 15 residues. From germline, CDR1 is MGHRA and CDR2 YSYEKL. CDR3 coding DNA: TGCGCCAGCAGCCAAGTGTTGACAGGGACCTACGAGCAGTACTTC. Its translation is CASSQVLTGTYEQYF.

The chain joins TRBV20-1 to TRBJ1-1; TRBD1 might be the D (6 bases). Germline CDR1 DFQATT, CDR2 SNEGSKA (reference sequence). V was clipped by 3 bases and J by 11 bases, with 19 bases between them. This CDR3 is built from 13 residues. The CDR3, as DNA: TGCAGTGCTAGTGTCGGCAGGGACATTGGGGCTTTCTTT. The encoded protein is CSASVGRDIGAFF.

V gene TRBV10-3 combines with J gene TRBJ1-2, with 10 positions matching TRBD1. The J segment lost 8 bases and the V segment lost 2 bases, leaving 2 bases of the junction unmatched. Germline V gives CDR1 ENHRY, CDR2 SYGVKD. The CDR3 spans 13 residues. CDR3 sequence reads: CAISEGTGVGYTF. The CDR3 DNA reads as TGTGCCATCAGTGAGGGGACAGGGGTCGGCTACACCTTC.

The chain links TRBV6-4 to TRBJ1-5; D is undetermined. The CDR3 spans 13 residues. Germline V gene lookup returns CDR1 MRHNA and CDR2 SNTAGT. V lost 7 bases, J lost 2 bases, and 9 bases lay in between. The CDR3 DNA sequence: TGTGCCAGCAACGTGGCCCGCAATCAGCCCCAGCATTTT. Its translation: CASNVARNQPQHF.

The J gene is TRBJ2-7, the V gene TRBV2; 7 bases agree with TRBD2. The CDR3 sequence is 17 residues long. Germline CDR1 reads SNHLY; CDR2 reads FYNNEI. V gave up 6 bases and J gave up 7 bases; unmatched junction bases: 21. This chain's CDR3 is CASSSGGRARRRWEQYF. The DNA of the CDR3 is TGTGCCAGCAGCTCTGGTGGGAGGGCTCGACGTCGGTGGGAGCAGTACTTC.

J is TRBJ1-3 and V is TRBV7-2; weak D call: TRBD1 (5 bases). This CDR3 has 14 residues. Germline V gene sequence: CDR1 SGHTA, CDR2 FQGNSA. The V end lost 1 base, the J end lost 4 bases, and 8 bases lay between the germline ends. The CDR3 sequence: CASSLVREGNTIYF. The CDR3 coding sequence is TGTGCCAGCAGCTTAGTCAGGGAAGGAAACACCATATATTTT.

V gene TRBV3-1 (or the pseudogene TRBV3-2) combines with J gene TRBJ2-1, with D unresolved. The CDR3 totals 14 residues. Germline lookup yields CDR1 LGHDT and CDR2 YNNKEL (reference sequence). Trimming took off 1 base at V and 10 bases at J, with 14 bases between the two ends. The CDR3 here is CASSQANVAMEQFF. CDR3 coding DNA: TGTGCCAGCAGCCAAGCCAACGTAGCCATGGAGCAGTTCTTC.

V is TRBV28 and J is TRBJ2-7, with 8 bases matching TRBD2. CDR3 length: 16 amino acids. V trimming: 5 bases; J trimming: 3 bases; junction bases outside the gene matches: 12. Germline CDR1 MDHEN, CDR2 SYDVKM. Written as DNA, the CDR3 is TGTGCCAGCAGTCCACGGGGGGGGTCCGGGAGCTACGAGCAGTACTTC. Amino acid sequence: CASSPRGGSGSYEQYF. Using reference TRBV28 and TRBJ2-7 for the parts outside the CDR3, the full variable domain is DVKVTQSSRYLVKRTGEKVFLECVQDMDHENMFWYRQDPGLGLRLIYFSYDVKMKEKGDIPEGYSVSREKKERFSLILESASTNQTSMYLCASSPRGGSGSYEQYFGPGTRLTVT.

The chain couples TRBV6-6 to TRBJ2-1, with 7 bases aligning to TRBD1. V lost 4 bases, J lost 4 bases, and 7 bases stayed unmatched. The CDR3 spans 15 residues. Germline CDR1 is MNHNY and CDR2 is SVGAGI (reference sequence). The DNA of the CDR3 is TGTGCCAGCAGTTCCCCGGGACAGCCTTACAATGAGCAGTTCTTC. It is translated as CASSSPGQPYNEQFF.

The chain couples TRBV7-2 to TRBJ1-3, with D uncertain. Germline V gene sequence: CDR1 SGHTA, CDR2 FQGNSA. V was trimmed by 2 bases and J by 4 bases, leaving 3 bases between them. The length of the CDR3 is 12 residues. The CDR3 DNA reads TGTGCCAGCAGCTTACCAGGAAACACCATATATTTT. It encodes CASSLPGNTIYF.

This chain uses TRBV9 with TRBJ1-3; D not certain. The CDR3 spans 16 residues. Between the trimmed V and J ends, which lost 0 bases and 0 bases, there was a span of 10 bases. Germline values: CDR1 SGDLS, CDR2 YYNGEE. CDR3 DNA sequence: TGTGCCAGCAGCGTAGATCCGGGAAACTCTGGAAACACCATATATTTT. It is translated as CASSVDPGNSGNTIYF.

The chain is built from TRBV11-3 and TRBJ1-1; D is undetermined. The ends were cut back, 1 base at V and 1 base at J, with 4 bases in the middle. CDR3 length equals 13 residues. Germline V CDR1 and CDR2: SGHNT, YENEEA. The CDR3 region is CASSLGANTEAFF. The CDR3 nucleotides read TGTGCCAGCAGCTTAGGAGCGAACACTGAAGCTTTCTTT. Filled out from reference TRBV11-3 and TRBJ1-1, the complete variable domain reads EAGVVQSPRYKIIEKKQPVAFWCNPISGHNTLYWYLQNLGQGPELLIRYENEEAVDDSQLPKDRFSAERLKGVDSTLKIQPAELGDSAVYLCASSLGANTEAFFGQGTRLTVV.

The genes are TRBV19 and TRBJ2-1, with 10 bases aligning to TRBD1. The germline gives CDR1 LNHDA, CDR2 SQIVND (reference sequence). The V gene end was trimmed by 5 bases and the J gene end by 4 bases; junction bases not matched to a gene: 5. The CDR3 has 15 residues. The CDR3 nucleotides read TGTGCCAGTAGTCCCGGACAGGGGGGATACAATGAGCAGTTCTTC. This encodes CASSPGQGGYNEQFF.

The J gene is TRBJ2-7, the V gene TRBV7-2; weak D call: TRBD2 (6 bases). The CDR3 is 16 amino acids. Germline CDR1 SGHTA, CDR2 FQGNSA. The V end was cut by 0 bases, the J end by 1 base, with 13 bases between. As DNA, the CDR3 is TGTGCCAGCAGCTTAGCCGGCGGCGGGATATCCTACGAGCAGTACTTC. It yields the protein CASSLAGGGISYEQYF.

The chain combines TRBV21-1 with TRBJ2-3; the table calls TRBD1, which could not be checked here. TRBV21-1 is marked as a pseudogene. The CDR3 has 14 amino acids. The CDR3 here is CASSSQGGTDTQYF. CDR3 nucleotide sequence: TGTGCCAGCAGCTCTCAGGGTGGCACAGATACGCAGTATTTT.

This clone was seen only once. V and J are TRBV10-1 and TRBJ2-7; D is possibly TRBD1 (6 bases). The CDR3 is made up of 12 amino acids. The germline V gene encodes CDR1 WNHNN and CDR2 SYGVQD (reference sequence). V lost 0 bases and J lost 7, with 7 bases in between. The CDR3 bases are TGCGCCAGCAGTGAGTCAGGGGGAGAGCAGTACTTC. It is translated as CASSESGGEQYF.

The chain is built from TRBV6-5 and TRBJ2-7, with 9 bases fitting TRBD1. There are 14 residues in the CDR3. Germline assignment: CDR1 MNHEY and CDR2 SVGAGI. V lost 8 bases to trimming and J lost 3 bases; unmatched junction nucleotides: 8. This chain's CDR3 is CASRGGTGIYEQYF. CDR3 sequence (DNA): TGTGCCAGCCGCGGCGGGACAGGGATCTACGAGCAGTACTTC.

The chain has TRBV29-1 and TRBJ1-2; 8 nucleotides match TRBD1. Looked up from germline, CDR1 is SQVTM and CDR2 is ANQGSEA. The J segment lost 2 bases and the V segment lost 3 bases, leaving 5 bases of the junction unmatched. The CDR3 is made up of 14 amino acids. In DNA form, the CDR3 reads TGCAGCGTTGACCTACAGGGGGGGAACTATGGCTACACCTTC. It translates to CSVDLQGGNYGYTF. The full variable domain, its missing parts supplied by reference TRBV29-1 and TRBJ1-2, is SAVISQKPSRDICQRGTSLTIQCQVDSQVTMMFWYRQQPGQSLTLIATANQGSEATYESGFVIDKFPISRPNLTFSTLTVSNMSPEDSSIYLCSVDLQGGNYGYTFGSGTRLTVV.

There are a few counts of this clone. The chain is built from TRBV5-1 and TRBJ1-3; TRBD1 agrees at 8 bases. After removal of 3 bases from V and 0 bases from J, the junction contained 8 bases not matched to a gene. The CDR3 runs to 17 residues. Germline V gives CDR1 SGHRS, CDR2 YFSETQ. The CDR3 region is CASSSMGQDISGNTIYF. The CDR3 coding sequence is TGCGCCAGCAGCTCAATGGGACAGGACATCTCTGGAAACACCATATATTTT.

The rearrangement joins TRBV5-1 to TRBJ2-2; TRBD2 is a possible D gene (6 bases). CDR3 size: 12 residues. Germline V lookup: CDR1 SGHRS, CDR2 YFSETQ. Trimming shortened V by 7 bases and J by 5 bases, and 9 bases separated the two germline ends. CDR3 DNA sequence: TGCGCCAGCGCTCGGGAGACCGGGGAGCTGTTTTTT. Amino acids: CASARETGELFF.

V gene TRBV5-1 combines with J gene TRBJ1-3; the D gene is possibly TRBD1 (6 bases). CDR1 is SGHRS and CDR2 is YFSETQ in the germline V gene. This CDR3 has 17 amino acids. Trimming stripped 4 bases from V and 1 base from J, with 18 bases between. The CDR3 DNA reads TGCGCCAGCAGCCTAACTCCCGGGACAACTTCTGGAAACACCATATATTTT. Amino acids: CASSLTPGTTSGNTIYF.

This clone was seen more than once but under ten times. The V call is TRBV5-8, the J call TRBJ1-6; D ambiguous. The CDR3 totals 14 residues. Per germline, CDR1 SGHTS and CDR2 YDEGEE. V gave up 7 bases and J gave up 6 bases, with 14 bases separating them. CDR3 nucleotide sequence: TGTGCCAGCCGCGGGTTGGCCGTTAATTCACCCCTCCACTTT. Protein sequence: CASRGLAVNSPLHF. Based on the CDR3 plus reference TRBV5-8 and TRBJ1-6, the full variable domain is EAGVTQSPTHLIKTRGQQATLRCSPISGHTSVYWYQQALGLGLQFLLWYDEGEERNRGNFPPRFSGRQFPNYSSELNVNALELEDSALYLCASRGLAVNSPLHFGNGTRLTVT.

The chain couples TRBV6-1 to TRBJ1-5; possible D gene TRBD1, 6 bases. Germline assignment: CDR1 MNHNS and CDR2 SASEGT. This CDR3 spans 14 amino acids. V lost 0 bases and J lost 6, with 9 bases in between. The CDR3 nucleotides are TGTGCCAGCAGTGAAGCACCACAGGGTCAGCCCCAGCATTTT. It translates to CASSEAPQGQPQHF.

J is TRBJ2-1 and V is TRBV25-1; D remains unclear. V was shortened by 6 bases and J by 10 bases, with 13 bases between the two germline ends. This CDR3 is built from 12 residues. Looked up from germline, CDR1 is MGHDK and CDR2 is SYGVNS. The CDR3 spells CASSSGVGEQFF. CDR3 nucleotide sequence: TGTGCCAGCAGCTCCGGAGTTGGAGAGCAGTTCTTC.